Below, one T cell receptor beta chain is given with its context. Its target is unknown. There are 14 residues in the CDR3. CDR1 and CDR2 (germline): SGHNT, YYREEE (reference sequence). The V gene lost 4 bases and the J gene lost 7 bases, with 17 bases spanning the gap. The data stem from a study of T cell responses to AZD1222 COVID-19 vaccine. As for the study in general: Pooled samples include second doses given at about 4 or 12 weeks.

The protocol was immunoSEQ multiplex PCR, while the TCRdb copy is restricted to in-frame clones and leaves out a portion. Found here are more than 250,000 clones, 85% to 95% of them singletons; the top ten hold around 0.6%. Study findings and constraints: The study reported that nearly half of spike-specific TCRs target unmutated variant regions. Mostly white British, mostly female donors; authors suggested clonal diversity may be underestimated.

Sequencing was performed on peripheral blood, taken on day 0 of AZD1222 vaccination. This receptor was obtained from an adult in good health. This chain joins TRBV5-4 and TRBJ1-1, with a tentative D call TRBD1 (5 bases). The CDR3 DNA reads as TGTGCCAGCAGCCCGGATTACGGGGGGAATGAAGCTTTCTTT. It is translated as CASSPDYGGNEAFF. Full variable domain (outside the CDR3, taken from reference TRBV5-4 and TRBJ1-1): ETGVTQSPTHLIKTRGQQVTLRCSSQSGHNTVSWYQQALGQGPQFIFQYYREEENGRGNFPPRFSGLQFPNYSSELNVNALELDDSALYLCASSPDYGGNEAFFGQGTRLTVV.